This is a list of T cell receptor beta chains from one sample in a study of PD-1 blockade in classical Hodgkin lymphoma. Clones were sequenced by immunoSEQ multiplex PCR, and TCRdb holds only the in-frame ones, with some missing. The table includes 41,000 or so clones, approximately 67% detected once. The sample was peripheral blood mononuclear cells (PBMCs), taken before the fourth cycle of nivolumab. These receptor sequences come from a human donor with classical Hodgkin lymphoma. Both conserved end residues are part of each CDR3. D genes are given only for firm matches. Only some rows state a clone size, as once, few, many or a class for expanded clones.

len	abundance	v_gene	d_gene	j_gene	CDR3aa	CDR3nt
14	-	TRBV6-5	TRBD1	TRBJ2-3	CASSYQQGASRWYF	TGTGCCAGCAGTTATCAGCAGGGGGCGAGTCGGTGGTATTTT
13	-	TRBV7-9	TRBD1	TRBJ1-5	CASSRTGNQPQHF	TGTGCCAGCAGCCGGACAGGGAATCAGCCCCAGCATTTT
13	-	TRBV18	-	TRBJ2-7	CASSPQEGYEQYF	TGTGCCAGCTCACCACAGGAAGGGTACGAGCAGTACTTC
13	-	TRBV11-2	-	TRBJ2-1	CASSSKVDDEQFF	TGTGCCAGCAGCTCCAAAGTGGATGATGAGCAGTTCTTC
12	-	TRBV29-1	-	TRBJ1-1	CSVVAANTEAFF	TGCAGCGTTGTCGCTGCGAACACTGAAGCTTTCTTT
16	-	TRBV4-2	-	TRBJ1-1	CASSQERDGARTEAFF	TGTGCCAGCAGCCAAGAAAGAGATGGGGCGAGAACTGAAGCTTTCTTT
13	-	TRBV9	-	TRBJ1-2	CASSVVSRNGYTF	TGTGCCAGCAGCGTAGTTTCAAGGAATGGCTACACCTTC
13	-	TRBV5-1	-	TRBJ1-2	CASSPEGQSGYTF	TGCGCCAGCAGCCCGGAGGGGCAAAGTGGCTACACCTTC
14	few	TRBV28	TRBD1	TRBJ1-5	CASSWPGGNQPQHF	TGTGCCAGCAGTTGGCCAGGGGGAAATCAGCCCCAGCATTTT
17	-	TRBV5-1	-	TRBJ1-6	CASSLSSPRAHNSPLHF	TGCGCCAGCAGCTTGTCATCCCCCAGGGCTCATAATTCACCCCTCCACTTT
13	-	TRBV4-3	-	TRBJ1-5	CASSLGSEQPQHF	TGCGCCAGCAGTTTGGGCTCGGAGCAGCCCCAGCATTTT
15	-	TRBV6-5	TRBD2	TRBJ2-7	CASSFLVAGVFEQYF	TGTGCCAGCAGTTTCCTTGTTGCGGGGGTGTTCGAGCAGTACTTC
12	-	TRBV29-1	-	TRBJ2-3	CSVVEDTDTQYF	TGCAGCGTTGTTGAGGACACAGATACGCAGTATTTT
14	-	TRBV28	-	TRBJ1-2	CASSFLEWDYGYTF	TGTGCCAGCAGTTTCCTGGAGTGGGACTATGGCTACACCTTC
13	-	TRBV6-6	-	TRBJ2-1	CASALPNYNEQFF	TGTGCCAGCGCCTTACCAAATTACAATGAGCAGTTCTTC
16	-	TRBV4-3	-	TRBJ2-3	CASSQEFGRGTDTQYF	TGCGCCAGCAGCCAAGAATTCGGTCGTGGTACAGATACGCAGTATTTT
15	-	TRBV10-3	TRBD1	TRBJ2-7	CAISEGDRGSYEQYF	TGTGCCATCAGTGAAGGGGACAGGGGATCCTACGAGCAGTACTTC
13	-	TRBV19	TRBD1	TRBJ2-7	CASSAGGWYEQYF	TGTGCCAGTTCGGCAGGGGGCTGGTACGAGCAGTACTTC
15	-	TRBV18	TRBD2	TRBJ2-1	CASSGAGTSPNEQFF	TGTGCCAGCTCAGGCGCCGGGACTAGCCCCAATGAGCAGTTCTTC
15	few	TRBV7-8	-	TRBJ1-5	CASSLGGRIDQPQHF	TGTGCCAGCAGCTTAGGTGGGCGGATAGATCAGCCCCAGCATTTT
14	-	TRBV30	-	TRBJ2-2	CAWSLDWNTGELFF	TGTGCCTGGAGTCTTGACTGGAACACCGGGGAGCTGTTTTTT
14	few	TRBV7-9	-	TRBJ2-7	CASSLGGELYEQYF	TGTGCCAGCAGCTTAGGGGGGGAACTCTACGAGCAGTACTTC
14	-	TRBV7-9	TRBD1	TRBJ1-5	CASSLSDRDQPQHF	TGTGCCAGCAGCTTGTCTGACAGGGATCAGCCCCAGCATTTT
14	-	TRBV25-1	TRBD1	TRBJ1-1	CASSDRDRTYEAFF	TGTGCCAGCAGTGATCGGGACAGGACCTATGAAGCTTTCTTT
13	-	TRBV6-1	-	TRBJ2-5	CACGRVAKETQYF	TGTGCCTGCGGGCGCGTGGCCAAAGAGACCCAGTACTTC
15	-	TRBV4-3	-	TRBJ1-1	CASSQLGGINTEAFF	TGCGCCAGCAGCCAACTGGGTGGGATTAACACTGAAGCTTTCTTT
15	few	TRBV7-9	-	TRBJ1-2	CASSARQEPNYGYTF	TGTGCCAGCAGCGCAAGACAGGAACCCAACTATGGCTACACCTTC
15	-	TRBV7-9	TRBD1	TRBJ1-1	CASSLEGGQGGEAFF	TGTGCCAGCAGCTTAGAAGGTGGACAGGGGGGTGAAGCTTTCTTT
15	-	TRBV30	TRBD2	TRBJ2-1	CAWSTPWTSIDEQFF	TGTGCCTGGAGTACTCCATGGACTAGCATCGATGAGCAGTTCTTC
15	-	TRBV7-8	-	TRBJ1-2	CASSLSGVKGYGYTF	TGTGCCAGCAGCTTAAGTGGGGTTAAGGGATACGGCTACACCTTC
16	-	TRBV7-9	-	TRBJ2-7	CASSYRTGHGLDEQYF	TGTGCCAGCAGCTACCGCACGGGACACGGACTAGACGAGCAGTACTTC